What follows are 20 T cell receptor beta chains derived from one specimen sequenced in a study of blood T cell repertoires in COVID-19. Generated by immunoSEQ multiplex PCR, the TCRdb table keeps only in-frame clones and is missing some. The sample contains over 120,000 clones, about 89% of which appear only once. The source material was peripheral blood. The receptor source for this set is a man aged 55-75 years with active or convalescent COVID-19.

This clone was observed once. The gene calls are TRBV5-6 and TRBJ2-3; TRBD1 matches at 8 bases. The CDR3 contains 16 residues. Germline V gene sequence: CDR1 SGHDT, CDR2 YYEEEE. Trimming took 4 bases from V and 4 from J; bases not matched to a gene: 11. The CDR3, as DNA: TGTGCCAGCAGCAAGCCGTACAGGGGGTTGGCAGATACGCAGTATTTT. Its protein product is CASSKPYRGLADTQYF.

The CDR3 region has the DNA TGTGCCAGCAGCACCACAGGGGGAGTTGGCTACACCTTC. This codes for CASSTTGGVGYTF. This chain connects TRBV7-2 to TRBJ1-2; 8 nucleotides align to TRBD1. Trimming cost V 5 bases and J 7 bases; bases outside gene matches: 6. Germline loops: CDR1 SGHTA, CDR2 FQGNSA. The CDR3 is 13 amino acids.

The chain recombines TRBV30 with TRBJ1-2, with no clear D. The V end lost 4 bases, the J end lost 6 bases, and 9 bases lay between the germline ends. The CDR3 is 11 residues long. Germline-derived CDR1 and CDR2 are GTSNPN and SVGIG (reference sequence). In DNA, the CDR3 is TGTGCCTGGACCCCGAGGAATGGCTACACCTTC. Protein: CAWTPRNGYTF. The full variable domain, with the rest looked up from reference TRBV30 and TRBJ1-2, is SQTIHQWPATLVQPVGSPLSLECTVEGTSNPNLYWYRQAAGRGLQLLFYSVGIGQISSEVPQNLSASRPQDRQFILSSKKLLLSDSGFYLCAWTPRNGYTFGSGTRLTVV.

The CDR3 region is CASSQDRRGNGYTF. CDR3 DNA sequence: TGTGCCAGCAGCCAAGATCGCAGGGGGAATGGCTACACCTTC. This rearrangement joins TRBV4-2 to TRBJ1-2; 7 nucleotides line up with TRBD1. V gave up 0 bases and J gave up 6 bases; unmatched junction bases: 4. The germline V gene encodes CDR1 LGHNA and CDR2 YNFKEQ. This CDR3 is built from 14 residues.

The CDR3 sequence: CASSFMGQGASSYGYTF. In DNA, the CDR3 is TGTGCCAGCAGTTTTATGGGACAGGGGGCGTCAAGCTATGGCTACACCTTC. The V call is TRBV28, the J call TRBJ1-2; the match to TRBD1 covers 12 bases. After removal of 3 bases from V and 4 bases from J, the junction contained 9 bases not matched to a gene. CDR1 MDHEN and CDR2 SYDVKM come from the germline V gene. This CDR3 spans 17 amino acids.

This rearrangement joins TRBV28 to TRBJ1-6; perhaps TRBD1 as D (6 bases). The CDR3 is 11 residues long. Trimming removed 6 bases from V and 14 bases from J, with 11 bases in between. The germline CDR1 and CDR2 sequences are MDHEN and SYDVKM. As DNA, the CDR3 is TGTGCCAGCAGCGCACAGGGAACCCTCCACTTT. The encoded protein is CASSAQGTLHF.

The rearrangement joins TRBV10-1 to TRBJ2-2; D may be TRBD1 (6 bases). CDR1 is WNHNN and CDR2 is SYGVQD in the germline V gene (reference sequence). V lost 0 bases and J lost 3, with 17 bases in between. The CDR3 spans 18 residues. The CDR3 DNA sequence: TGCGCCAGCAGTGAGTCGGTGTGGCAGGGGAAGCACACCGGGGAGCTGTTTTTT. Translation gives CASSESVWQGKHTGELFF.

This chain joins TRBV19 and TRBJ1-1; D gene ambiguous. The germline CDR1 and CDR2 sequences are LNHDA and SQIVND (reference sequence). The CDR3 length is 13 residues. V lost 7 bases, J lost 1 base, and 10 bases lay in between. The CDR3 DNA reads as TGTGCCAGTACCGACGGGAAGAACACTGAAGCTTTCTTT. It is translated as CASTDGKNTEAFF. The entire variable domain, with the rest obtained from reference TRBV19 and TRBJ1-1, is as follows: DGGITQSPKYLFRKEGQNVTLSCEQNLNHDAMYWYRQDPGQGLRLIYYSQIVNDFQKGDIAEGYSVSREKKESFPLTVTSAQKNPTAFYLCASTDGKNTEAFFGQGTRLTVV.

Only one count was recorded for this clone. The genes are TRBV15 and TRBJ2-1, with 10 positions matching TRBD2. The germline CDR1 and CDR2 sequences are LNHNV and YYDKDF (reference sequence). V lost 1 base to trimming and J lost 7 bases; unmatched junction nucleotides: 7. There are 16 residues in the CDR3. CDR3: CATSRVGASGRNEQFF. The CDR3 nucleotides are TGTGCCACCAGCAGAGTAGGGGCTAGCGGGAGAAATGAGCAGTTCTTC.

The rearrangement uses TRBV5-1 and TRBJ2-7, with 8 positions matching TRBD1. The CDR3 has 17 residues. CDR1 and CDR2 from the germline V gene are SGHRS and YFSETQ. J was trimmed by 6 bases and V by 4 bases; bases with no gene match: 18. As DNA, the CDR3 is TGCGCCAGCAGCCCAATTTCAGGATGGACAGGGTCGGGCGAGCAGTACTTC. This encodes CASSPISGWTGSGEQYF.

The chain employs TRBV5-5 and TRBJ2-7; D unclear. This CDR3 has 15 amino acids. The V and J ends lost 0 bases and 0 bases respectively, with 10 bases between them. Per the germline V gene, CDR1 is SGHKS and CDR2 is YYEKEE (reference sequence). The CDR3 region has the DNA TGTGCCAGCAGCTTGGTGCCGCGGCCCTCCTACGAGCAGTACTTC. It translates to CASSLVPRPSYEQYF.

DNA of the CDR3: TGTGCCAGCAGCCATTTGACTGGAGATGGCTACACCTTC. Translating it yields CASSHLTGDGYTF. V is TRBV7-2 and J is TRBJ1-2, with unresolved D. CDR3 length: 13 residues. V was shortened by 5 bases and J by 6 bases, with 13 bases between the two germline ends. Germline CDR1 SGHTA, CDR2 FQGNSA.

The chain is built from TRBV6-6 and TRBJ1-5; possibly TRBD1 for D (6 bases). CDR3 length equals 16 residues. Germline values: CDR1 MNHNY, CDR2 SVGAGI (reference sequence). V lost 0 bases and J 3 bases, leaving 12 bases between the germline ends. CDR3: CASSYSQGYANQPQHF. CDR3 nucleotides: TGTGCCAGCAGTTACTCGCAGGGGTACGCCAATCAGCCCCAGCATTTT.

The chain is built from TRBV19 and TRBJ1-2, with D possibly matching TRBD1 (5 bases). V shed 5 bases and J shed 6 bases, with 10 bases lying between them. CDR3 length: 12 amino acids. CDR1 is LNHDA and CDR2 is SQIVND in the germline V gene (reference sequence). CDR3 sequence reads: CASSWRGDGYTF. DNA for the CDR3: TGTGCCAGTAGTTGGCGGGGGGATGGCTACACCTTC.

The genes are TRBV6-5 and TRBJ2-1, with TRBD1 as a possible D gene (5 bases). Trimming took off 2 bases at V and 4 bases at J, with 15 bases between the two ends. Germline V gene sequence: CDR1 MNHEY, CDR2 SVGAGI. CDR3 length equals 16 residues. In DNA, the CDR3 is TGTGCCAGCAGTTACCCTGGACAAGGGCGATACAATGAGCAGTTCTTC. Encoded protein: CASSYPGQGRYNEQFF.

This chain joins TRBV11-3 and TRBJ1-4; a weak D match, TRBD1 (5 bases). The V end was cut by 8 bases, the J end by 6 bases, with 16 bases between. The CDR3 sequence is 14 residues long. Germline CDR1 is SGHNT and CDR2 is YENEEA. The CDR3 DNA follows: TGTGCCAGCGGGTGGGAGGGGTTTGATGAAAAACTGTTTTTT. It translates to CASGWEGFDEKLFF.

The genes are TRBV5-1 and TRBJ2-3, with TRBD2 matching over 8 bases. The CDR3 extends over 16 amino acids. J gave up 2 bases and V 3 bases, and 8 bases lay outside the gene matches. Per the germline V gene, CDR1 is SGHRS and CDR2 is YFSETQ. The CDR3: CASSSLLAVDTDTQYF. Written as DNA, the CDR3 is TGCGCCAGCAGCTCCTTACTAGCGGTAGACACAGATACGCAGTATTTT.

J is TRBJ1-4 and V is TRBV5-4; TRBD1 matches at 8 bases. The CDR3 runs to 15 residues. Looked up from germline, CDR1 is SGHNT and CDR2 is YYREEE (reference sequence). V trimming: 0 bases; J trimming: 8 bases; junction bases outside the gene matches: 6. CDR3 nucleotides: TGTGCCAGCAGCTTGGAAACAGGGGGGCGGGAAAAACTGTTTTTT. Its translation: CASSLETGGREKLFF.

The chain joins TRBV5-4 to TRBJ2-3; 8 bases align to TRBD2. CDR1 is SGHNT, CDR2 YYREEE, per germline (reference sequence). Trimming removed 5 bases from V and 4 bases from J; junction bases left unmatched: 6. This CDR3 region has 14 residues. CDR3 sequence reads: CASRSGGASDTQYF. The DNA for the CDR3 is TGTGCCAGCAGGTCGGGAGGGGCCTCAGATACGCAGTATTTT.

The V gene is TRBV18, the J gene TRBJ2-7; D gene ambiguous. Trimming took 0 bases from V and 12 from J, leaving 21 bases between them. The CDR3 sequence is 15 residues long. The germline V gene encodes CDR1 KGHSH and CDR2 LQKENI. CDR3 nucleotide sequence: TGTGCCAGCTCACCACCTGCCAGAACCACCCTCCTTCGGTACTTC. Protein sequence: CASSPPARTTLLRYF.